The 24 T cell receptor beta chains below were found in one sample sequenced in a study of T-cell memory formation after mild COVID-19. MiXCR was run by TCRdb on the 5' RACE reads, yielding one entry per CDR3 protein. The top ten hold about 4% of the sample, which has approximately 260,000 distinct CDR3 sequences, approximately 16% seen once. Input material: PBMCs or a T cell subset sorted from them (not recorded which). The source is a young man who had mild COVID-19 (a few samples of this study predate the infection). Cell type and time point are not known.

This clonotype was picked up a small number of times. This chain connects TRBV9 to TRBJ1-5, with unresolved D. The CDR3 totals 13 residues. Trimming took 4 bases from V and 5 from J, leaving 10 bases between them. Germline loops: CDR1 SGDLS, CDR2 YYNGEE. This chain's CDR3 is CASSLSTDQPQHF. For the CDR3, the DNA is TGTGCCAGCAGCCTATCCACAGATCAGCCCCAGCATTTT.

This clonotype occurred many times. The rearrangement uses TRBV5-1 and TRBJ1-4, with a possible D match to TRBD1 (5 bases). Deletions cut 4 bases from V and 3 bases from J, with 7 bases between. This CDR3 spans 13 amino acids. Per the germline V gene, CDR1 is SGHRS and CDR2 is YFSETQ. The CDR3 region is CASSPTANEKLFF. The CDR3 region has the DNA TGCGCCAGCAGCCCGACAGCTAATGAAAAACTGTTTTTT.

There are many counts of this clonotype. CDR3 loop: CASSRDHNQPQHF. CDR3 DNA: TGCGCCAGCAGCCGCGACCACAATCAGCCCCAGCATTTT. The chain joins TRBV4-1 to TRBJ1-5; D remains unclear. CDR1 and CDR2 (germline): MGHRA, YSYEKL. The V and J ends lost 4 bases and 3 bases respectively, with 7 bases between them. The CDR3 sequence is 13 residues long.

This clonotype was seen only a few times. In DNA, the CDR3 is TGCAGTGCTAGTTTAGTCCTAGCGGGGGGGACGCAGTATTTT. Its protein product is CSASLVLAGGTQYF. This chain connects TRBV20-1 to TRBJ2-3, with 12 bases fitting TRBD2. There are 14 residues in the CDR3. V lost 3 bases and J lost 9; bases outside the gene matches: 7. Germline V lookup: CDR1 DFQATT, CDR2 SNEGSKA (reference sequence).

This clonotype came up many times. The chain couples TRBV7-2 to TRBJ2-1; D gene ambiguous. Germline-derived CDR1 and CDR2 are SGHTA and FQGNSA. V was clipped by 1 base and J by 5 bases, with 6 bases between them. The CDR3 contains 13 residues. The CDR3 nucleotides read TGTGCCAGCAGCTTAGGCTGGGACAATGAGCAGTTCTTC. Encoded protein: CASSLGWDNEQFF.

This clonotype was picked up a small number of times. V usage is TRBV2 and J usage is TRBJ2-5, with 8 bases aligning to TRBD2. The trim removed 6 bases at V and 9 bases at J, leaving 12 bases unmatched. Germline lookup yields CDR1 SNHLY and CDR2 FYNNEI. The CDR3 loop spans 14 amino acids. CDR3 in amino acids: CASRQLAAAGAQYF. CDR3 bases: TGTGCCAGCAGGCAACTAGCGGCCGCAGGGGCCCAGTACTTC.

This clonotype was seen only a few times. This sequence joins TRBV6-2 or TRBV6-3 and TRBJ1-5; 7 nucleotides line up with TRBD1. V trimming: 6 bases; J trimming: 10 bases; junction bases outside the gene matches: 3. Germline-derived CDR1 and CDR2 are MNHEY and SVGEGT. The CDR3 runs 11 residues. The CDR3 sequence: CASSTGAPQHF. The CDR3 DNA sequence: TGTGCCAGCAGCACAGGGGCCCCCCAGCATTTT.

This clonotype showed up just a few times. This sequence joins TRBV2 and TRBJ2-5, with D perhaps TRBD1 or TRBD2 (6 bases each). Trimming shortened V by 6 bases and J by 7 bases, and 15 bases separated the two germline ends. The CDR3 runs to 13 residues. In germline, CDR1 is SNHLY, CDR2 FYNNEI. In DNA form, the CDR3 reads TGTGCCAGCAGCCTAGAGGGGGGTGGGACCCAGTACTTC. Translating it yields CASSLEGGGTQYF.

The chain is built from TRBV10-3 and TRBJ1-2; 7 bases are a match to TRBD1. Unmatched junction bases numbered 10, after V lost 4 bases and J lost 8 bases. This CDR3 region has 14 residues. The germline V gene has CDR1 ENHRY and CDR2 SYGVKD. This CDR3 is CAISGQGSTGGYTF. DNA of the CDR3: TGTGCCATCAGTGGACAGGGATCTACCGGGGGCTACACCTTC.

At least ten counts were recorded for this clonotype. The rearrangement uses TRBV6-2 or TRBV6-3 and TRBJ2-7; D is unclear. The length of the CDR3 is 12 residues. CDR1 and CDR2 (germline): MNHEY, SVGEGT. Between the trimmed V and J ends, which lost 5 bases and 6 bases, there was a span of 11 bases. In DNA form, the CDR3 reads TGTGCCAGCAGTCGAACTATGACCGAGCAGTACTTC. Encoded protein: CASSRTMTEQYF.

This clonotype was observed a few times. The chain has TRBV7-2 and TRBJ2-1; D tentatively reads TRBD1 or TRBD2 (5 bases each). The ends were cut back, 1 base at V and 7 bases at J, with 14 bases in the middle. Germline V gene sequence: CDR1 SGHTA, CDR2 FQGNSA. CDR3 length equals 15 residues. In nucleotides, the CDR3 is TGTGCCAGCAGCTTAGAGGGACGGTTGTGGAATGAGCAGTTCTTC. Protein: CASSLEGRLWNEQFF. The complete variable domain, with remaining parts taken from reference TRBV7-2 and TRBJ2-1, reads GAGVSQSPSNKVTEKGKDVELRCDPISGHTALYWYRQSLGQGLEFLIYFQGNSAPDKSGLPSDRFSAERTGGSVSTLTIQRTQQEDSAVYLCASSLEGRLWNEQFFGPGTRLTVL.

This clonotype came up a few times. V gene TRBV10-3 combines with J gene TRBJ2-3, with D perhaps TRBD1 or TRBD2 (6 bases each). Germline V gives CDR1 ENHRY, CDR2 SYGVKD. The V gene lost 4 bases and the J gene lost 4 bases, with 9 bases spanning the gap. This CDR3 comprises 13 residues. The CDR3, as DNA: TGTGCCATCAGTGGAGGGGGGTCAGATACGCAGTATTTT. The encoded protein is CAISGGGSDTQYF.

The V gene is TRBV10-3, the J gene TRBJ1-1; tentative D call: TRBD1 (6 bases). Germline assignment: CDR1 ENHRY and CDR2 SYGVKD. The CDR3 is made up of 14 amino acids. The V end lost 6 bases, the J end lost 5 bases, and 16 bases lay between the germline ends. DNA of the CDR3: TGTGCCATCAGACCAAACAGGGTAGGGACTGAAGCTTTCTTT. Translating it yields CAIRPNRVGTEAFF.

CDR3 protein: CSAGGTSMSTDTQYF. The DNA for the CDR3 is TGCAGTGCTGGAGGGACTAGCATGAGCACAGATACGCAGTATTTT. The chain combines TRBV20-1 with TRBJ2-3; 9 bases agree with TRBD2. V shed 5 bases, J shed 0 bases, and the junction held 6 bases outside the gene matches. Germline loops: CDR1 DFQATT, CDR2 SNEGSKA (reference sequence). This CDR3 spans 15 amino acids.

This clonotype was detected a few times. The chain carries TRBV5-1 and TRBJ1-2, with D unclear. Germline CDR1 reads SGHRS; CDR2 reads YFSETQ. The CDR3 loop spans 16 amino acids. V dropped 0 bases and J dropped 0 bases, with 12 bases sitting between them. The CDR3 sequence: CASSLGGTTPNYGYTF. The CDR3 coding sequence is TGCGCCAGCAGCTTGGGAGGTACCACTCCTAACTATGGCTACACCTTC.

The chain uses TRBV7-9 and TRBJ1-1; the D is unclear. The ends were cut back, 3 bases at V and 6 bases at J, with 20 bases in the middle. The CDR3 is 16 amino acids. CDR1 is SEHNR and CDR2 is FQNEAQ in the germline V gene (reference sequence). As DNA, the CDR3 is TGTGCCAGCAGCTTCGCCCCGCAAGGGTACAACGCTGAAGCTTTCTTT. Translating gives CASSFAPQGYNAEAFF.

The V and J genes are TRBV20-1 and TRBJ2-1; 7 positions agree with TRBD1. The CDR3 consists of 15 residues. The V and J ends lost 3 bases and 5 bases, in that order; junction bases with no gene match: 10. Germline CDR1 and CDR2: DFQATT and SNEGSKA (reference sequence). The CDR3 protein is CSARPTGRRNNEQFF. DNA for the CDR3: TGCAGTGCTAGGCCGACAGGGCGGAGGAACAATGAGCAGTTCTTC.

The chain combines TRBV7-2 with TRBJ2-1; 7 bases map to TRBD1. The CDR3 is 16 residues long. The V segment lost 1 base and the J segment 7 bases; nucleotides outside the gene matches: 10. Germline loops: CDR1 SGHTA, CDR2 FQGNSA. The CDR3 bases are TGTGCCAGCAGCTTAGACAGGGGAGTGACGTGGAATGAGCAGTTCTTC. This translates into CASSLDRGVTWNEQFF.

This clonotype was observed many times. The CDR3 sequence: CASSFDQRGIDEQFF. The CDR3 DNA is TGTGCCAGCAGCTTTGACCAGCGGGGGATCGATGAGCAGTTCTTC. The chain has TRBV5-6 and TRBJ2-1; TRBD2 aligns across 8 bases. Germline assignment: CDR1 SGHDT and CDR2 YYEEEE. The V gene end was trimmed by 2 bases and the J gene end by 8 bases; junction bases not matched to a gene: 9. CDR3 length: 15 amino acids.

The chain joins TRBV29-1 to TRBJ1-1; the D gene is possibly TRBD1 (6 bases). The germline V gene has CDR1 SQVTM and CDR2 ANQGSEA. This CDR3 comprises 13 residues. Trimming removed 6 bases at V and 4 bases at J, with 15 bases between. The chain's CDR3 is CSVRTARGTEAFF. The CDR3 DNA is TGCAGCGTAAGGACAGCCCGCGGCACTGAAGCTTTCTTT.

This clonotype occurred a few times. V is TRBV6-2 or TRBV6-3 and J is TRBJ1-1, with no clear D. CDR3 length equals 16 residues. V was clipped by 0 bases and J by 1 base, with 12 bases between them. The germline V gene encodes CDR1 MNHEY and CDR2 SVGEGT. Here the CDR3 reads CASSYSDHPWNTEAFF. CDR3 bases: TGTGCCAGCAGTTACTCGGATCACCCGTGGAACACTGAAGCTTTCTTT.

The table lists this clonotype with a few counts. The V call is TRBV7-8, the J call TRBJ1-4; D remains ambiguous. CDR1 is SGHVS and CDR2 is FQNEAQ in the germline V gene. This CDR3 has 12 amino acids. V dropped 5 bases and J dropped 8 bases, with 9 bases sitting between them. CDR3 in DNA: TGTGCCAGCAGCCCATACTCGGAAAAACTGTTTTTT. Protein sequence: CASSPYSEKLFF.

This clonotype has just a few counts. V gene TRBV5-1 combines with J gene TRBJ2-2; D is perhaps TRBD1 (5 bases). The V gene's germline CDR1 is SGHRS and CDR2 YFSETQ. The V end was cut by 0 bases, the J end by 0 bases, with 6 bases between. The CDR3 is made up of 15 amino acids. The DNA of the CDR3 is TGCGCCAGCAGCTTGGAGACAGCGAACACCGGGGAGCTGTTTTTT. The encoded protein is CASSLETANTGELFF.

This clonotype showed up many times. The V call is TRBV4-1, the J call TRBJ1-1; D is possibly TRBD1 (6 bases). The V gene lost 5 bases and the J gene lost 10 bases, with 23 bases spanning the gap. Germline values: CDR1 MGHRA, CDR2 YSYEKL. This CDR3 has 15 amino acids. CDR3: CASSINRVGRPGAFF. CDR3 bases: TGCGCCAGCAGCATAAACAGGGTCGGGAGACCTGGAGCTTTCTTT.